Presented here are 17 T cell receptor beta chains from one specimen sequenced in a study of cytomegalovirus exposure and HLA in healthy donors. PCR was performed using 60 Vbeta and 13 Jbeta primers. The method was immunoSEQ multiplex PCR; TCRdb's version includes in-frame clones alone and lacks a portion of them. Found here are 160,000 or so clones, 65% to 85% of them singletons; the top ten hold approximately 1.5%. Input material: PBMCs. The receptor set was obtained from a woman under 30 in good health and CMV-seronegative.

This clone was seen once. The rearrangement joins TRBV19 to TRBJ2-1, with D hard to call. The CDR3 covers 13 residues. The V end lost 3 bases, the J end lost 4 bases, and 7 bases lay between the germline ends. Looked up from germline, CDR1 is LNHDA and CDR2 is SQIVND (reference sequence). CDR3 in amino acids: CASSILLYNEQFF. The CDR3 DNA reads TGTGCCAGTAGTATCCTTTTATACAATGAGCAGTTCTTC.

The V gene is TRBV5-4, the J gene TRBJ2-7, with 11 bases that match TRBD2. CDR1 and CDR2 (germline): SGHNT, YYREEE (reference sequence). V was clipped by 0 bases and J by 3 bases; unmatched bases: 5. CDR3 length equals 16 residues. The CDR3 reads CASSLGGLAGFYEQYF. CDR3 nucleotides: TGTGCCAGCAGCTTGGGTGGACTAGCGGGCTTCTACGAGCAGTACTTC.

The rearrangement uses TRBV6-4 and TRBJ2-3; weak D call: TRBD2 (7 bases). Trimming took 2 bases from V and 0 from J, leaving 9 bases between them. Germline loops: CDR1 MRHNA, CDR2 SNTAGT. The CDR3 contains 15 residues. The CDR3 is CASSDGGASTDTQYF. The CDR3 nucleotides read TGTGCCAGCAGTGACGGGGGGGCTAGCACAGATACGCAGTATTTT.

The V and J genes are TRBV27 and TRBJ2-3; maybe TRBD1 (5 bases). The germline V and J ends were trimmed by 6 bases and 14 bases, with 21 bases remaining between them. CDR1 is MNHEY, CDR2 SMNVEV, per germline (reference sequence). The CDR3 totals 13 residues. The CDR3 region has the DNA TGTGCCAGCAGACCCCAGGGTGGTATCATTTGGTATTTT. This sequence encodes CASRPQGGIIWYF.

This clone was observed a few times. J is TRBJ2-3 and V is TRBV5-1; 10 nucleotides align to TRBD2. J gave up 2 bases and V 5 bases, and 2 bases lay outside the gene matches. Germline values: CDR1 SGHRS, CDR2 YFSETQ. This CDR3 is built from 14 residues. In DNA form, the CDR3 reads TGCGCCAGCAGACTAGCGGGGTACACAGATACGCAGTATTTT. Protein sequence: CASRLAGYTDTQYF.

The rearrangement links TRBV7-9 to TRBJ1-2; the D is unclear. Between the trimmed V and J ends, which lost 1 base and 6 bases, there was a span of 18 bases. The germline CDR1 and CDR2 sequences are SEHNR and FQNEAQ (reference sequence). The CDR3 loop spans 16 amino acids. The CDR3 region has the DNA TGTGCCAGCAGCTTAGGGGTCAGGTCCAGTGTAGATGGCTACACCTTC. Its protein is CASSLGVRSSVDGYTF. The full variable domain, rest sourced from reference TRBV7-9 and TRBJ1-2, is DTGVSQNPRHKITKRGQNVTFRCDPISEHNRLYWYRQTLGQGPEFLTYFQNEAQLEKSRLLSDRFSAERPKGSFSTLEIQRTEQGDSAMYLCASSLGVRSSVDGYTFGSGTRLTVV.

The CDR3 region has the DNA TGTGCCAGCAGTGTGGACAGGGATCAGCCCCAGCATTTT. Encoded protein: CASSVDRDQPQHF. The chain has TRBV27 and TRBJ1-5; 8 bases match TRBD1. Germline V gene sequence: CDR1 MNHEY, CDR2 SMNVEV (reference sequence). This CDR3 has 13 amino acids. The J segment lost 5 bases and the V segment lost 5 bases, leaving 2 bases of the junction unmatched.

V and J are TRBV18 and TRBJ1-2; D might be TRBD1 (5 bases). Germline V gives CDR1 KGHSH, CDR2 LQKENI. The CDR3 extends over 12 amino acids. V was cut by 4 bases and J by 6 bases, with 9 bases left in between. CDR3 nucleotides: TGTGCCAGCTCACTTAGCAGGGATGGCTACACCTTC. Translated: CASSLSRDGYTF.

The chain joins TRBV7-3 to TRBJ2-7, with 10 bases lining up with TRBD2. Per the germline V gene, CDR1 is SGHTA and CDR2 is FQGTGA. The CDR3 contains 16 residues. V lost 0 bases, J lost 6 bases, and 8 bases stayed unmatched. CDR3 in amino acids: CASSLTSSGGFGEQYF. The CDR3 bases are TGTGCCAGCAGCTTAACGTCTAGCGGGGGATTCGGCGAGCAGTACTTC.

The genes are TRBV28 and TRBJ1-2, with 7 bases aligning to TRBD1. With V trimmed by 4 bases and J by 4 bases, 3 bases remained unmatched. In germline, CDR1 is MDHEN, CDR2 SYDVKM. There are 13 residues in the CDR3. The CDR3 region is CASSYGQAYGYTF. In DNA, the CDR3 is TGTGCCAGCAGTTACGGACAGGCCTATGGCTACACCTTC.

In this sample, this clone turned up once. The chain is built from TRBV6-1 and TRBJ1-4; TRBD1 matches at 9 bases. This CDR3 is built from 13 residues. Germline assignment: CDR1 MNHNS and CDR2 SASEGT. V was pared by 7 bases and J by 7 bases, with 4 bases of the junction left unmatched. This CDR3 reads CASTGGQGEKLFF. CDR3 in DNA: TGTGCCAGCACGGGGGGACAGGGTGAAAAACTGTTTTTT.

The J gene is TRBJ1-5, the V gene TRBV7-2; D gene ambiguous. The germline CDR1 and CDR2 sequences are SGHTA and FQGNSA. The V gene lost 0 bases and the J gene lost 6 bases, with 15 bases spanning the gap. The CDR3 totals 16 residues. The CDR3 DNA sequence: TGTGCCAGCAGCTTAGCCGGGAATCCAGTCGGTCAGCCCCAGCATTTT. Translation: CASSLAGNPVGQPQHF.

This clone showed up just once. The V gene is TRBV29-1, the J gene TRBJ1-1; 8 nucleotides align to TRBD1. V was clipped by 3 bases and J by 4 bases; unmatched bases: 10. Germline CDR1 is SQVTM and CDR2 is ANQGSEA. This CDR3 spans 15 amino acids. The CDR3 region has the DNA TGCAGCGTTGACGGAGGCAGGGGGCTGGTCACTGAAGCTTTCTTT. Its translation is CSVDGGRGLVTEAFF.

The rearrangement uses TRBV11-1 and TRBJ2-7; weak D call: TRBD1 (6 bases). The CDR3 totals 16 residues. Germline V gene sequence: CDR1 SGHAT, CDR2 FQDESV (reference sequence). With 5 bases removed from V and 1 base from J, the gap between germline ends came to 18 bases. CDR3 sequence reads: CASSTAGRGQSYEQYF. The CDR3 coding sequence is TGTGCCAGCAGCACCGCTGGCCGGGGACAATCCTACGAGCAGTACTTC.

The chain links TRBV10-1 to TRBJ1-5, with D unclear. The CDR3 covers 13 residues. V was cut by 8 bases and J by 5 bases, with 13 bases left in between. Germline V gene sequence: CDR1 WNHNN, CDR2 SYGVQD (reference sequence). CDR3 loop: CASLLHGDQPQHF. The CDR3 nucleotides are TGCGCCAGCCTCCTACACGGGGATCAGCCCCAGCATTTT.

This clone came up a few times. The chain joins TRBV6-1 to TRBJ1-1, with no clear D. Trimming cost V 3 bases and J 7 bases, with 12 bases left between them. This CDR3 has 13 residues. Germline lookup yields CDR1 MNHNS and CDR2 SASEGT. The CDR3 protein is CASSEVLGSEAFF. The DNA of the CDR3 is TGTGCCAGCAGTGAGGTTCTGGGGAGTGAAGCTTTCTTT.

The CDR3 coding sequence is TGCGCCAGCAGCTTGGCAGCGACAGGTAACACTGAAGCTTTCTTT. It codes for CASSLAATGNTEAFF. The rearrangement joins TRBV5-1 to TRBJ1-1; D possibly corresponds to TRBD1 (6 bases). V lost 0 bases and J 2 bases, leaving 11 bases between the germline ends. The germline gives CDR1 SGHRS, CDR2 YFSETQ. The CDR3 sequence is 15 residues long. The complete variable domain, with remaining parts taken from reference TRBV5-1 and TRBJ1-1, reads KAGVTQTPRYLIKTRGQQVTLSCSPISGHRSVSWYQQTPGQGLQFLFEYFSETQRNKGNFPGRFSGRQFSNSRSEMNVSTLELGDSALYLCASSLAATGNTEAFFGQGTRLTVV.